This record covers a single T cell receptor (beta chain). Its cognate antigen has yet to be identified. Per-nucleotide qualities are absent, and no much larger clonotype sits a single base away. Donors were under 40 systemically healthy Caucasian individuals from Russia aged roughly 6 to 95 years. Roughly 9 milliliters of peripheral blood were drawn from each donor into EDTA-treated Vacutainer tubes. PBMCs were isolated by Ficoll-Paque density-gradient centrifugation, with at least 6 million obtained per sample. Trizol reagent was used to extract total RNA from the PBMCs, yielding at least 6 micrograms per sample. For every donor, an aliquot of PBMCs went through flow cytometry to measure the percentages of naive CD45RAhigh/CD27high T cells. Cut back by 8 bases and 3 bases, the V and J ends lie 26 bases apart. The germline V gene sets CDR1 to SNHLY and CDR2 to FYNNEI. Spanning cysteine to phenylalanine, the CDR3 consists of 17 amino acids. Just CDR3 DNA is preserved here, 51 bases in frame from base 1.

Library construction relied on 5' RACE. Sequencer: Illumina HiSeq 2500. A second PCR of about 7 to 12 cycles was run with a J-beta primer mix and a sample-barcoded 5' primer. Each TCR beta cDNA molecule received a unique molecular identifier from a template-switch 5' adaptor carrying 12 random nucleotides. At least 2.5 million CDR3-containing paired-end reads were obtained from each sample. First-strand cDNA was synthesized from all RNA with the Mint cDNA synthesis kit, primed by a TRBC-specific oligonucleotide. Following uracil-DNA glycosylase treatment, a first 18-cycle PCR with universal primers M1SS and BC2_uni_R was performed on all cDNA. On the study's bioinformatics: For normalization, 1 million high-quality reads, each with a distinct molecular identifier, were randomly selected from each sample. Instead of being binned into consensus sequences, reads with shared molecular identifiers were discarded. CDR3 identification, clonotype clustering and error correction used MiTCR with a Q25 quality threshold and the strictest error-elimination algorithm. Lower-bound total TCR beta diversity was estimated with a nonparametric unseen species model using Euler transformation. TCRdb reworked the public reads: Q25 trimming with fastp, MiXCR clone assembly, productive beta chains retained. All rows with the same CDR3 protein become a single entry with the most common DNA and genes. The V and J calls were determined by TCRdb, not by the authors. The sample table contains some 1.5 million distinct CDR3 sequences; only one count was recorded for 28% of them. The ten largest account for around 7.7% of the sample.

These data come from a study of blood T cells in healthy people across ages (dated by TCRdb to the mid-2010s). Describing the broader study: In model experiments, roughly one uniquely barcoded TCR beta cDNA molecule per two T cells was captured by template switching. To avoid experimental bias, donors of different ages were randomly spread across the sequencing lanes. Using deep sequencing normalized with unique cDNA molecular identifiers, the study measured how TCR beta repertoire diversity changes with age. Using the same blood draw, the study looked at two additional independent replicas of 1 million unique cDNA reads for two donors, one aged 18 to 29 and the other aged 80 or older. Four age groups were formed from the donors: young (average approximately 15 years), middle-aged (around 40), aged (under 70) and long-lived (approximately 80). Results and caveats for the whole study, not just this receptor: Donor CMV infection status was unknown, potentially confounding age-related changes in expanded clonotypes. Observed TCR beta diversity correlated strongly with the percentage of naive T cells measured by flow cytometry. Since profiling was done on bulk unsorted PBMCs, naive and antigen-experienced compartments could not be conclusively compared. As age increased, observed TCR beta diversity per million T cells dropped in a roughly linear way, and a significant reduction was already evident by age roughly 40. Compared with the aged group, the long-lived group had more naive CD4+ T cells, fewer expanded clones and increased TCR diversity, a pattern suggesting age selection. Total diversity estimates from one million sequenced T cells were considered lower bounds and underestimates.

The sequence derives from a woman under 40 in good health. The chain links TRBV2 with TRBJ2-7, with TRBD1 as a weak D call on 6 bases. The specimen sequenced was blood. The CDR3 protein: CASVRSQNRVDDYEQYF. The DNA sequence is given as TGTGCCAGCGTCCGATCCCAGAACAGGGTGGACGACTACGAGCAGTACTTC.